Presented here are 27 T cell receptor beta chains from one specimen sequenced in a study of T-cell reconstitution after alpha-beta-depleted transplantation in children. The authors prepared the TCRbeta library with unique molecular identifiers. TCRdb used MiXCR to reprocess the PCR reads, holding one entry per CDR3 protein. The sample holds some 490,000 distinct CDR3 sequences, around 13% seen once. The sequencing used PBMCs from the stem cell graft donor, collected from the stem cell graft. All receptors come from a human donor who donated a stem cell graft to a child with combined immunodeficiency.

The rearrangement uses TRBV12-3 or TRBV12-4 and TRBJ1-1; D gene unclear. With 3 bases removed from V and 0 bases from J, the gap between germline ends came to 11 bases. The CDR3 has 15 residues. The CDR3 DNA is TGTGCCAGCAGTTTCGGACGGTTGATGAACACTGAAGCTTTCTTT. This encodes CASSFGRLMNTEAFF.

This clonotype was counted ten times or more. The chain couples TRBV24-1 to TRBJ1-2; 7 bases fit TRBD1. CDR3 size: 14 residues. Unmatched junction bases numbered 2, after V lost 3 bases and J lost 2 bases. Per germline, CDR1 KGHDR and CDR2 SFDVKD. The CDR3 sequence: CATSDTGENYGYTF. The CDR3 DNA is TGTGCCACCAGTGATACAGGGGAGAACTATGGCTACACCTTC.

Ten or more counts support this clonotype. The gene calls are TRBV10-3 and TRBJ2-7, with 12 bases aligning to TRBD2. CDR1 and CDR2 (germline): ENHRY, SYGVKD. The junction had 5 bases not matched to a gene; V was cut back by 2 bases and J by 0 bases. The CDR3 extends over 17 amino acids. The CDR3 DNA is TGTGCCATCAGTGAGCTAGCGGGGGGGCCTAGCTCCTACGAGCAGTACTTC. Its protein product is CAISELAGGPSSYEQYF.

This clonotype was observed at least ten times. V gene TRBV29-1 combines with J gene TRBJ2-1, with 9 nucleotides matching TRBD1. Per the germline V gene, CDR1 is SQVTM and CDR2 is ANQGSEA. The CDR3 is 16 residues long. The V and J ends lost 4 bases and 5 bases, in that order; junction bases with no gene match: 12. The chain's CDR3 is CSVGFGTGLTDNEQFF. The CDR3 region has the DNA TGCAGCGTTGGGTTTGGGACAGGGCTCACCGACAATGAGCAGTTCTTC.

This clonotype was seen only a few times. V usage is TRBV5-1 and J usage is TRBJ1-1, with 9 nucleotides matching TRBD1. Germline trimming cut 4 bases from V and 3 bases from J; bases unmatched to any gene: 4. The CDR3 loop spans 14 amino acids. The germline V gene has CDR1 SGHRS and CDR2 YFSETQ. The CDR3 nucleotides are TGCGCCAGCAGCCCACAGGGGGCTGACACTGAAGCTTTCTTT. It encodes CASSPQGADTEAFF. Supplemented by reference TRBV5-1 and TRBJ1-1, the full variable domain reads KAGVTQTPRYLIKTRGQQVTLSCSPISGHRSVSWYQQTPGQGLQFLFEYFSETQRNKGNFPGRFSGRQFSNSRSEMNVSTLELGDSALYLCASSPQGADTEAFFGQGTRLTVV.

This clonotype was counted at least ten times. The chain uses TRBV18 and TRBJ2-2; possibly TRBD2 for D (6 bases). Germline CDR1 KGHSH, CDR2 LQKENI. Trimming left V 3 bases short and J 0 bases short, with 11 bases between. This CDR3 region has 16 residues. This chain's CDR3 is CASSPSGGANTGELFF. The CDR3, as DNA: TGTGCCAGCTCACCCTCAGGCGGGGCGAACACCGGGGAGCTGTTTTTT.

This clonotype was seen a handful of times. This sequence joins TRBV15 and TRBJ2-5, with 11 positions matching TRBD1. V dropped 1 base and J dropped 3; count of bases not matched to a gene: 1. This CDR3 has 15 residues. Germline values: CDR1 LNHNV, CDR2 YYDKDF (reference sequence). CDR3 amino acids: CATSRGDRGEETQYF. In DNA form, the CDR3 reads TGTGCCACCAGCAGAGGGGACAGGGGGGAAGAGACCCAGTACTTC.

This clonotype occurred a few times. The gene calls are TRBV14 and TRBJ2-1; no reliable D call. Per the germline V gene, CDR1 is SGHDN and CDR2 is FVKESK. V was cut by 2 bases and J by 4 bases, with 3 bases left in between. The CDR3 is 12 residues long. The CDR3 here is CASSQTYNEQFF. CDR3 in DNA: TGTGCCAGCAGCCAAACTTACAATGAGCAGTTCTTC.

The table lists this clonotype with a few counts. The chain recombines TRBV7-3 with TRBJ2-7, with a tentative D call TRBD1 (6 bases). The V end lost 1 base, the J end lost 6 bases, and 10 bases lay between the germline ends. The CDR3 covers 13 residues. Germline V lookup: CDR1 SGHTA, CDR2 FQGTGA. As DNA, the CDR3 is TGTGCCAGCAGCTTAAACAGGGATAGCGAGCAGTACTTC. It encodes CASSLNRDSEQYF. The full variable domain, with the rest looked up from reference TRBV7-3 and TRBJ2-7, is GAGVSQTPSNKVTEKGKYVELRCDPISGHTALYWYRQSLGQGPEFLIYFQGTGAADDSGLPNDRFFAVRPEGSVSTLKIQRTERGDSAVYLCASSLNRDSEQYFGPGTRLTVT.

This clonotype was seen repeatedly, ten times or more. V is TRBV5-1 and J is TRBJ2-6; no clear D gene. Germline V gene lookup returns CDR1 SGHRS and CDR2 YFSETQ. V was pared by 0 bases and J by 2 bases, with 3 bases between. The CDR3 runs 14 residues. In nucleotides, the CDR3 is TGCGCCAGCAGCTTGGGTACTGGGGCCAACGTCCTGACTTTC. Translating gives CASSLGTGANVLTF.

This clonotype was seen a few times. The CDR3 protein is CASSLESVTSGGASLAQYF. CDR3 DNA sequence: TGCGCCAGCAGCTTGGAATCCGTGACTAGCGGGGGCGCGAGTTTGGCGCAGTATTTT. J is TRBJ2-3 and V is TRBV5-1; 12 nucleotides match TRBD2. Losses at the gene ends were 0 bases for V and 10 bases for J; bases not matched to a gene: 18. This CDR3 contains 19 residues. Germline V gene data show CDR1 as SGHRS and CDR2 as YFSETQ. The whole variable domain, remainder taken from reference TRBV5-1 and TRBJ2-3, is KAGVTQTPRYLIKTRGQQVTLSCSPISGHRSVSWYQQTPGQGLQFLFEYFSETQRNKGNFPGRFSGRQFSNSRSEMNVSTLELGDSALYLCASSLESVTSGGASLAQYFGPGTRLTVL.

This clonotype was picked up a small number of times. This sequence joins TRBV12-3 or TRBV12-4 and TRBJ2-3, with 8 bases identical to TRBD2. Germline trimming cut 2 bases from V and 5 bases from J; bases unmatched to any gene: 3. The CDR3 runs 14 residues. CDR3 region: CASSLSGTRDTQYF. The CDR3 DNA follows: TGTGCCAGCAGTTTATCCGGGACTAGAGATACGCAGTATTTT.

The sample holds many counts of this clonotype. This sequence joins TRBV11-3 and TRBJ2-1; D call uncertain. The CDR3 covers 14 residues. V dropped 0 bases and J dropped 10 bases, with 13 bases sitting between them. Germline V lookup: CDR1 SGHNT, CDR2 YENEEA. The CDR3 coding sequence is TGTGCCAGCAGCTTAGATGGTTCAGTTAGCGAGCAGTTCTTC. This encodes CASSLDGSVSEQFF.

This clonotype was found many times. The chain recombines TRBV24-1 with TRBJ1-1; no reliable D call. The V end lost 7 bases, the J end lost 5 bases, and 13 bases lay between the germline ends. This CDR3 comprises 13 residues. Germline assignment: CDR1 KGHDR and CDR2 SFDVKD. CDR3 nucleotide sequence: TGTGCCACCAGGGGAATGGGTGGGACTGAAGCTTTCTTT. Protein sequence: CATRGMGGTEAFF.

In this sample, this clonotype turned up a few times. This chain links TRBV9 with TRBJ2-2; 7 bases map to TRBD1. Losses at the gene ends were 4 bases for V and 0 bases for J; bases not matched to a gene: 6. CDR3 length: 16 amino acids. CDR1 and CDR2 from the germline V gene are SGDLS and YYNGEE. CDR3 sequence: CASSPTGASNTGELFF. CDR3 nucleotides: TGTGCCAGCAGCCCCACAGGGGCCTCGAACACCGGGGAGCTGTTTTTT.

This clonotype was seen ten or more times. The V and J genes are TRBV15 and TRBJ2-2; 7 bases map to TRBD1. V shed 3 bases and J 1 base; nucleotides not matched to a gene: 8. This CDR3 has 17 residues. CDR1 and CDR2 (germline): LNHNV, YYDKDF (reference sequence). CDR3 sequence: CATSREADRVNTGELFF. CDR3 DNA sequence: TGTGCCACCAGCAGGGAGGCTGACAGGGTGAACACCGGGGAGCTGTTTTTT.

This clonotype was seen only a few times. The chain couples TRBV7-2 to TRBJ2-7; the match to TRBD2 covers 12 bases. The germline V gene encodes CDR1 SGHTA and CDR2 FQGNSA. This CDR3 spans 15 amino acids. Trimming took 4 bases from V and 0 from J; bases not matched to a gene: 1. The CDR3 bases are TGTGCCAGCAGCTGGACTAGCGGGGACTCCTACGAGCAGTACTTC. Its translation is CASSWTSGDSYEQYF.

This clonotype was counted ten times or more. The CDR3 protein is CASSLATGGFAETQYF. CDR3 nucleotide sequence: TGTGCCAGCAGCTTAGCGACAGGCGGCTTCGCGGAGACCCAGTACTTC. The J gene is TRBJ2-5, the V gene TRBV7-9, with D maybe TRBD1 (6 bases). Germline V gene data show CDR1 as SEHNR and CDR2 as FQNEAQ (reference sequence). The V and J ends lost 0 bases and 5 bases respectively, with 16 bases between them. The CDR3 has 16 amino acids.

The chain has TRBV7-9 and TRBJ2-7; the D gene is possibly TRBD2 (5 bases). Germline V lookup: CDR1 SEHNR, CDR2 FQNEAQ (reference sequence). The CDR3 totals 15 residues. Trimming cost V 5 bases and J 7 bases, with 21 bases left between them. The CDR3 DNA is TGTGCCAGCAGCGGCATACTAGATCCTATCTGGGAGCAGTACTTC. It is translated as CASSGILDPIWEQYF. The variable domain in full, with the rest retrieved from reference TRBV7-9 and TRBJ2-7, is DTGVSQNPRHKITKRGQNVTFRCDPISEHNRLYWYRQTLGQGPEFLTYFQNEAQLEKSRLLSDRFSAERPKGSFSTLEIQRTEQGDSAMYLCASSGILDPIWEQYFGPGTRLTVT.

The sample holds a few counts of this clonotype. The rearrangement joins TRBV7-9 to TRBJ2-2; unclear D gene. The V and J ends lost 7 bases and 2 bases respectively, with 11 bases between them. The CDR3 runs to 14 residues. The germline V gene encodes CDR1 SEHNR and CDR2 FQNEAQ (reference sequence). CDR3 sequence: CASNLLPNTGELFF. The CDR3 bases are TGTGCCAGCAATCTGTTGCCTAACACCGGGGAGCTGTTTTTT.

The chain carries TRBV5-1 and TRBJ2-7; the match to TRBD1 covers 7 bases. The CDR3 contains 18 residues. V trimming: 2 bases; J trimming: 3 bases; junction bases outside the gene matches: 17. In germline, CDR1 is SGHRS, CDR2 YFSETQ. The CDR3 spells CASSFSHRPGTESYEQYF. Written as DNA, the CDR3 is TGCGCCAGCAGCTTCTCACACCGACCAGGGACAGAAAGCTACGAGCAGTACTTC.

This clonotype showed up many times. Here the CDR3 DNA reads TGTGCCAGCAGTTACTCCGGGGTCGGCTACACCTTC. It encodes CASSYSGVGYTF. This sequence joins TRBV6-5 and TRBJ1-2; D not certain. This CDR3 region has 12 residues. The V gene lost 0 bases and the J gene lost 8 bases, with 7 bases spanning the gap. Germline CDR1 is MNHEY and CDR2 is SVGAGI.

The J gene is TRBJ2-7, the V gene TRBV11-2; a weak D match, TRBD1 (5 bases). Per germline, CDR1 SGHAT and CDR2 FQNNGV. This CDR3 has 14 residues. V was pared by 3 bases and J by 0 bases, with 9 bases between. The DNA for the CDR3 is TGTGCCAGCAGCTTGACAGTGGACTCCTACGAGCAGTACTTC. It specifies CASSLTVDSYEQYF.

This clonotype showed up just a few times. The chain employs TRBV6-5 and TRBJ2-7; a possible D gene is TRBD2 (5 bases). The germline CDR1 and CDR2 sequences are MNHEY and SVGAGI. This CDR3 is 15 amino acids long. Trimming pared 2 bases from V and 7 bases from J, leaving 18 bases between. CDR3 sequence reads: CASSYKNVRDREQYF. CDR3 sequence (DNA): TGTGCCAGCAGTTACAAAAACGTCCGGGATCGAGAGCAGTACTTC.

The table lists this clonotype with a few counts. One end of the junction varies from germline; a read error may be responsible. The J gene is TRBJ2-3, the V gene TRBV20-1, with 8 bases that match TRBD2. The CDR3 sequence is 15 residues long. CDR1 DFQATT and CDR2 SNEGSKA come from the germline V gene (reference sequence). This CDR3 is CSARAGTRGADTQYF. The CDR3, as DNA: TGCAGTGCTAGAGCCGGGACTAGGGGTGCAGACACGCAGTATTTT.

This clonotype appeared many times. The chain employs TRBV5-1 and TRBJ2-7; 8 nucleotides match TRBD2. The germline V gene encodes CDR1 SGHRS and CDR2 YFSETQ. The CDR3 has 15 residues. Trimming removed 2 bases from V and 7 bases from J; junction bases left unmatched: 11. The DNA of the CDR3 is TGCGCCAGCAGCTTCTCCAGCGGGGGCCTGGAGGAGCAGTACTTC. The encoded protein is CASSFSSGGLEEQYF.

The sample holds a few counts of this clonotype. The V call is TRBV24-1, the J call TRBJ2-1; D unclear. Per germline, CDR1 KGHDR and CDR2 SFDVKD. The CDR3 is 15 amino acids. V lost 2 bases and J lost 9, with 16 bases in between. The chain's CDR3 is CATSDSLLGPGEQFF. The DNA for the CDR3 is TGTGCCACCAGTGATTCGCTCCTAGGCCCAGGTGAGCAGTTCTTC.